A selection of T cell receptor beta chains follows, all from one sample in a study of T-cell reconstitution after alpha-beta-depleted transplantation in children. Using its own MiXCR run on the PCR reads, TCRdb lists one record per CDR3 protein. The table has approximately 270,000 distinct CDR3 sequences, 20% to 30% seen once. The material was PBMCs, mostly from graft donor cells, obtained 360 days after TCRalphabeta/CD19-depleted stem cell transplant. These receptors were collected from a female patient between 2 and 15 years old who had a stem cell transplant for congenital amegakaryocytic thrombocytopenia, so the T cells may come from the graft donor. Both conserved end residues are part of each CDR3. A D gene is named only where the DNA matches it firmly. The listing skips clone size in some rows; elsewhere it reads once, few, many or a size class.

v_call,clone_size,j_call,d_call,cdr3_aa,cdr3_nt
TRBV9,few,TRBJ2-2,NA,CASSVAADSYTGELFF,TGTGCCAGCAGCGTAGCGGCTGACAGTTACACCGGGGAGCTGTTTTTT
TRBV5-1,NA,TRBJ1-3,NA,CASSPAGYSGNTIYF,TGCGCCAGCAGCCCCGCGGGGTACAGTGGAAACACCATATATTTT
TRBV27,few,TRBJ2-5,NA,CASSLLPTGVETQYF,TGTGCCAGCAGTTTATTACCCACGGGAGTAGAGACCCAGTACTTC
TRBV9,NA,TRBJ2-1,TRBD1,CASSVTGTGVYNEQFF,TGTGCCAGCAGCGTAACAGGGACAGGGGTGTACAATGAGCAGTTCTTC
TRBV5-4,few,TRBJ2-2,NA,CASSFVTRVGTGELFF,TGTGCCAGCAGCTTTGTTACCAGGGTTGGTACCGGGGAGCTGTTTTTT
TRBV5-4,NA,TRBJ2-6,NA,CASSLVVQGRLAGANVLTF,TGTGCCAGCAGCTTGGTGGTTCAGGGTCGTCTTGCTGGGGCCAACGTCCTGACTTTC
TRBV5-1,few,TRBJ1-5,TRBD1,CASSPGQGLNQPQHF,TGCGCCAGCAGCCCGGGACAGGGACTCAATCAGCCCCAGCATTTT
TRBV12-3/TRBV12-4,many,TRBJ2-3,TRBD1,CASSLWDRGTDTQYF,TGTGCCAGCAGTCTCTGGGACAGGGGAACAGATACGCAGTATTTT
TRBV2,NA,TRBJ2-5,NA,CASSEGRQETQYF,TGTGCCAGCAGTGAAGGTCGGCAAGAGACCCAGTACTTC
TRBV12-3/TRBV12-4,few,TRBJ2-7,NA,CASSLGGRLMHEQYF,TGTGCCAGCAGTTTAGGTGGCAGGCTCATGCACGAGCAGTACTTC
TRBV7-2,NA,TRBJ2-7,NA,CASSRGHITSSYEQYF,TGTGCCAGCAGCCGGGGGCACATAACTAGCTCCTACGAGCAGTACTTC
TRBV6-1,NA,TRBJ1-5,NA,CASSTWGPQHF,TGTGCCAGCAGCACGTGGGGGCCCCAGCATTTT
TRBV28,many,TRBJ2-3,NA,CASSFRWENRRGRRDTQYF,TGTGCCAGCAGTTTTAGGTGGGAGAACCGCCGGGGAAGACGAGATACGCAGTATTTT
TRBV6-5,few,TRBJ2-2,NA,CASSLGSAGELFF,TGTGCCAGCAGTTTGGGGTCTGCCGGGGAGCTGTTTTTT
TRBV7-9,NA,TRBJ1-1,NA,CANRVWTEDFF,TGTGCCAACAGGGTTTGGACTGAAGATTTCTTT
TRBV20-1,few,TRBJ2-5,NA,CSATGDSPQETQYF,TGCAGTGCTACAGGGGACTCCCCCCAAGAGACCCAGTACTTC
TRBV5-1,few,TRBJ1-1,NA,CASSFSGEGTEAFF,TGCGCCAGCAGCTTCTCAGGGGAGGGGACTGAAGCTTTCTTT
TRBV28,many,TRBJ2-5,TRBD2,CASSPGLPQETQYF,TGTGCCAGCAGCCCGGGACTACCTCAAGAGACCCAGTACTTC
TRBV7-2,many,TRBJ2-5,TRBD1,CASSLARGSETQYF,TGTGCCAGCAGCTTAGCCAGGGGGTCAGAGACCCAGTACTTC
TRBV4-3,few,TRBJ2-4,NA,CASSQDMGPLAKNIQYF,TGCGCCAGCAGCCAGGATATGGGCCCGCTAGCCAAAAACATTCAGTACTTC
TRBV2,NA,TRBJ2-5,NA,CASSEGGPRFSGTQYF,TGTGCCAGCAGTGAGGGGGGACCGCGGTTCAGCGGGACCCAGTACTTC
TRBV7-8,few,TRBJ1-5,NA,CASSPRTIFSNQPQHF,TGTGCCAGCAGCCCCCGGACAATTTTTAGCAATCAGCCCCAGCATTTT
TRBV3-1,NA,TRBJ2-7,NA,CASSQDLAGTQTSPF,TGTGCCAGCAGCCAAGATTTGGCCGGGACCCAGACCTCTCCCTTC
TRBV28,NA,TRBJ2-1,TRBD1,CASSGRTGPSYNEQFF,TGTGCCAGCAGTGGACGGACAGGCCCGTCCTACAATGAGCAGTTCTTC
TRBV29-1,NA,TRBJ1-2,TRBD1,CSVLRDRNYGYTF,TGCAGCGTCCTCCGGGACAGAAACTATGGCTACACCTTC
TRBV20-1,NA,TRBJ2-1,NA,CSARDGDEQFF,TGCAGTGCTAGAGACGGGGATGAGCAGTTCTTC
TRBV24-1,NA,TRBJ1-3,NA,CATSDRSSSGNTIYF,TGTGCCACCAGTGACAGGAGTAGCTCTGGAAACACCATATATTTT
TRBV12-3/TRBV12-4,few,TRBJ2-3,NA,CASSWGSSTDTQYF,TGTGCCAGCAGTTGGGGGTCTAGCACAGATACGCAGTATTTT
TRBV28,NA,TRBJ1-4,TRBD1,CASSAGGDEKLFF,TGTGCCAGCAGCGCAGGGGGTGATGAAAAACTGTTTTTT
TRBV6-1,NA,TRBJ1-5,NA,CASRTNNQPQHF,TGTGCCAGCAGGACTAACAATCAGCCCCAGCATTTT
TRBV12-3/TRBV12-4,few,TRBJ2-3,NA,CASTQRGYREVPDTQYF,TGTGCCAGCACCCAGAGAGGGTACAGGGAGGTCCCAGATACGCAGTATTTT
TRBV5-1,many,TRBJ2-1,NA,CASSLAPGYNEQFF,TGCGCCAGCAGCCTGGCCCCGGGGTACAATGAGCAGTTCTTC
TRBV27,many,TRBJ2-3,NA,CASQTAGFADTQYF,TGTGCCAGCCAAACAGCGGGTTTCGCAGATACGCAGTATTTT
TRBV29-1,few,TRBJ1-1,NA,CSVEAPTTANTEAFF,TGCAGCGTTGAAGCACCGACTACAGCGAACACTGAAGCTTTCTTT
TRBV29-1,NA,TRBJ2-5,TRBD1,CSAIQGARGETQYF,TGCAGCGCCATCCAGGGGGCGAGGGGAGAGACCCAGTACTTC
TRBV3-1,NA,TRBJ2-6,NA,CASSQDWRGALTANVLTF,TGTGCCAGCAGCCAAGATTGGCGAGGGGCGCTTACGGCCAACGTCCTGACTTTC
TRBV6-2/TRBV6-3,NA,TRBJ2-2,NA,CASTWKYANTGELFF,TGTGCCAGCACATGGAAGTACGCGAACACCGGGGAGCTGTTTTTT
TRBV28,NA,TRBJ2-7,TRBD2,CASSFGRESEQYF,TGTGCCAGCAGTTTTGGGCGGGAGAGCGAGCAGTACTTC
TRBV20-1,NA,TRBJ2-2,NA,CSARDRHPNTGELFF,TGCAGTGCTAGAGATCGCCACCCGAACACCGGGGAGCTGTTTTTT
TRBV10-3,NA,TRBJ2-5,TRBD1,CASQPDRQIETQYF,TGTGCCTCCCAGCCGGACAGGCAGATCGAGACCCAGTACTTC
TRBV11-1,NA,TRBJ2-4,NA,CASSPNTLGIQYF,TGTGCCAGCAGCCCCAACACTCTCGGCATTCAGTACTTC
TRBV27,NA,TRBJ2-3,NA,CASSLDRRISTQYF,TGTGCCAGCAGTCTCGATAGGAGGATCAGTACGCAGTATTTT
TRBV28,few,TRBJ2-1,NA,CASVGGPYNEQFF,TGTGCCAGCGTCGGGGGGCCCTACAATGAGCAGTTCTTC
TRBV23-1,NA,TRBJ2-5,NA,CASSQSSLVEYF,TGCGCCAGCAGTCAATCATCGCTAGTGGAGTACTTC
TRBV7-9,NA,TRBJ2-4,TRBD1,CASSQRTGLLTKNIQYF,TGTGCCAGCAGCCAGCGGACAGGTTTGTTGACAAAAAACATTCAGTACTTC
TRBV10-3,many,TRBJ2-1,TRBD1,CAISSGTGEDEQFF,TGTGCCATCAGTTCCGGGACAGGGGAGGATGAGCAGTTCTTC
TRBV10-2,NA,TRBJ2-5,TRBD1,CASSEDRAEETQYF,TGCGCCAGTTCGGAGGACAGGGCGGAAGAGACCCAGTACTTC
TRBV20-1,NA,TRBJ1-1,NA,CSATVGGRNTEAFF,TGCAGTGCTACCGTGGGGGGAAGGAACACTGAAGCTTTCTTT
TRBV28,NA,TRBJ2-2,TRBD1,CASTPRTGITGELFF,TGTGCCAGCACCCCCCGGACAGGGATCACCGGGGAGCTGTTTTTT
TRBV4-1,NA,TRBJ1-3,TRBD1,CASSLTLLQGRNTIYF,TGCGCCAGCAGCCTCACCCTCTTACAGGGGAGGAACACCATATATTTT
TRBV12-3/TRBV12-4,many,TRBJ2-1,TRBD1,CASRQGEYNEQFF,TGTGCCAGCAGACAGGGGGAGTACAATGAGCAGTTCTTC
TRBV5-1,NA,TRBJ1-2,NA,CASSAPGGTNYGYTF,TGCGCCAGCAGCGCCCCGGGGGGCACGAACTATGGCTACACCTTC
TRBV7-9,few,TRBJ1-2,NA,CASSPRASYGYTF,TGTGCCAGCAGCCCCAGGGCCAGCTATGGCTACACCTTC
TRBV4-3,few,TRBJ1-1,NA,CASSQAGTLEFGTEAFF,TGCGCCAGCAGCCAAGCGGGGACCCTGGAGTTCGGCACTGAAGCTTTCTTT
TRBV29-1,many,TRBJ2-1,NA,CSVVQSRDEQFF,TGCAGCGTTGTCCAGAGCAGGGATGAGCAGTTCTTC